This T cell receptor beta chain derives from a study of T-cell memory formation after mild COVID-19 (dated by TCRdb to 2020 to 2022). For context, the study as a whole: Most TCR sequence clusters were specific to one of the two donors. T-cell clones expanding and contracting after mild COVID-19 in two donors were tracked by longitudinal TCRalpha and TCRbeta repertoire sequencing. The cohort comprised two young, previously healthy adult volunteers, one female and one male.

This clonotype was recorded a few times. Its antigen has not been determined. Per-base qualities were not stored, and no clone one base away is much larger. Results and caveats for the whole study, not just this receptor: From day 15 to 85, contracting clones showed balanced CD4/CD8 phenotypes, whereas a second wave of clones that expanded from day 15 to 37 leaned towards CD4+. Contracting CD4+ clones were located mainly in the CM and EM memory subsets, whereas CD8+ clones were found to be enriched in EMRA. SARS-CoV-2 specificity was not confirmed for the second-wave clones peaking on day 37. The study covered only a couple of mild cases, and larger cohorts including severe cases with pre-infection samples were considered necessary. Some responding clones were detected in pre-infection memory, suggesting pre-existing cross-reactive memory T cells joined the SARS-CoV-2 response.

CDR1 and CDR2 are read off the germline V gene as MNHEY and SVGEGT. The CDR3 starts with the cysteine, ends with the phenylalanine, and has 17 residues. The DNA shown is the 51-base CDR3, in frame from base 1. Relative to germline, V is missing 7 bases and J is missing 2 bases, with 10 bases of the junction outside any gene match. TCRdb names Illumina NovaSeq 6000 as the instrument used. Using 5'RACE with constant-segment primers, TCRalpha and TCRbeta cDNA libraries were constructed, with sample barcodes and unique molecular identifiers added in the process. Trizol reagent was used to extract RNA from every sample. Libraries were amplified in two PCR steps, with a second sample barcode and Illumina TruSeq adapters added in the second step. Sequencing of libraries was performed on an Illumina NovaSeq with 2 x 150 bp paired-end reads. The authors' analysis ran thus. With migec v1.2.7, reads were demultiplexed and then collapsed into UMI-guided consensus sequences. Using mixcr v2.1.11, the UMI consensuses were aligned to TRA and TRB V and J templates and assembled into clonotypes. Expanded or contracted clonotypes were those called significant by both edgeR and NoisET, with noise models trained on biological replicates. edgeR calls used a false discovery rate-adjusted p below 0.01 and a log2 fold-change threshold of 1. As an exploratory analysis of dynamics, PCA with hierarchical clustering was applied to max-normalized trajectories of the 1000 most abundant clonotypes. Separately sequenced CD4+ and CD8+ repertoires were used to assign the CD4 or CD8 phenotype of responding clones. TCRdb applied fastp at Q25 and MiXCR to the public reads, then kept only in-frame beta chains. All rows with the same CDR3 protein become a single entry with the most common DNA and genes. The V and J calls shown here were made by TCRdb, not taken from the authors' results. In this sample the table shows some 300,000 distinct CDR3 sequences, roughly 19% of which occur a single time. Under 25% of the sample is taken by the ten largest.

Ficoll-Paque density gradient centrifugation was used to isolate PBMCs. This clonotype was obtained from a man between 18 and 29 years old who had mild COVID-19 (a few samples of this study predate the infection). The sample titles of this study are shuffled in the database, so cell type and time point are left out; the donor was told from shared clones. The chain is made from TRBV6-2 or TRBV6-3 and TRBJ2-6, and 8 bases in between align with TRBD1. The sequenced sample was PBMCs or a T cell subset sorted from them (not recorded which). The DNA sequence is as follows: TGTGCCAGCACCCGGGACAGGACCCTCGCTGGGGCCAACGTCCTGACTTTC. It translates to CASTRDRTLAGANVLTF.